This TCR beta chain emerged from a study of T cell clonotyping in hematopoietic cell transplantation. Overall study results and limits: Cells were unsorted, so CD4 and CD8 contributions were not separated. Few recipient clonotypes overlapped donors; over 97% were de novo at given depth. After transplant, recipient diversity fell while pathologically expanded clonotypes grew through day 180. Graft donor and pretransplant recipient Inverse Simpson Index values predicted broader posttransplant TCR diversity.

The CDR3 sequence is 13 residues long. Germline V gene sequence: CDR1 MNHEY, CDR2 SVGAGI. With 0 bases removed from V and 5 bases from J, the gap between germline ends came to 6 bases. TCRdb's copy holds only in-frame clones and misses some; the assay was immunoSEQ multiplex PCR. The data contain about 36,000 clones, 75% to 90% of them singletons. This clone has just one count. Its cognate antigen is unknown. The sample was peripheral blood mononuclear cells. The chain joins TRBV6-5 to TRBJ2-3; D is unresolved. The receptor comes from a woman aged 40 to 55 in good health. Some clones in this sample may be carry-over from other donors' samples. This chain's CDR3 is CASSYSFRDTQYF. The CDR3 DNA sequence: TGTGCCAGCAGTTACTCGTTTCGAGATACGCAGTATTTT.